Below, 18 T cell receptor beta chains from the same sample are listed, as sequenced in a study of prognosis after radiotherapy for stage I lung cancer. It was by two-round multiplex PCR that TCR beta CDR3 was amplified from genomic DNA. During first-round PCR, primers specific to each TRBV and TRBJ gene were used. TCRdb used MiXCR to reprocess the multiplex PCR reads, holding one entry per CDR3 protein. In the table there are tens of thousands of distinct CDR3 sequences, about 24% of which are singletons. The sequences come from PBMCs, collected before or after stereotactic body radiation therapy (not recorded which). The source of these receptors is a donor aged 50 or older with non-small cell lung cancer.

This clonotype came up many times. The chain has TRBV2 and TRBJ1-2, with D perhaps matching TRBD1 (5 bases). The V end was cut by 6 bases, the J end by 8 bases, with 16 bases between. This CDR3 has 13 residues. The germline V gene has CDR1 SNHLY and CDR2 FYNNEI. The DNA of the CDR3 is TGTGCCAGCAGAGGGTGGGGGGAGACGGGCTACACCTTC. As protein: CASRGWGETGYTF.

This clonotype has ten or more counts. J is TRBJ2-7 and V is TRBV30, with TRBD1 identical over 10 bases. The CDR3 loop spans 14 amino acids. The germline gives CDR1 GTSNPN, CDR2 SVGIG (reference sequence). J was trimmed by 6 bases and V by 4 bases; bases with no gene match: 9. CDR3 sequence (DNA): TGTGCCTGGAACGCGGTTGGGACAGGGGCCGAGCAGTACTTC. Translated, it gives CAWNAVGTGAEQYF.

This clonotype was found many times. V is TRBV4-2 and J is TRBJ1-4, with D possibly being TRBD1 (6 bases). The CDR3 consists of 16 residues. Germline CDR1 reads LGHNA; CDR2 reads YNFKEQ. Trimming shortened V by 3 bases and J by 4 bases, and 15 bases separated the two germline ends. CDR3 region: CASSQGLGAGNEKLFF. In DNA, the CDR3 is TGTGCCAGCAGCCAGGGGCTGGGGGCGGGTAATGAAAAACTGTTTTTT.

This clonotype was counted a single time. A far larger clone differs by one base, so this is likely a read error. J is TRBJ2-2 and V is TRBV6-4; D may be TRBD2 (6 bases). Germline V gives CDR1 MRHNA, CDR2 SNTAGT. The CDR3 spans 17 residues. V was shortened by 6 bases and J by 5 bases, with 22 bases between the two germline ends. CDR3 amino acids: CASSRIRLEGSTGELFF. DNA for the CDR3: TGTGCCAGCAGCAGAATAAGACTAGAGGGAAGTACCGGGGAGCTGTTTTTT.

The chain is built from TRBV28 and TRBJ2-6; 9 bases map to TRBD1. CDR3 length equals 16 residues. CDR1 and CDR2 (germline): MDHEN, SYDVKM. V trimming: 11 bases; J trimming: 3 bases; junction bases outside the gene matches: 11. The CDR3 sequence: CAGSDRGIFGANVLTF. Written as DNA, the CDR3 is TGTGCCGGCTCCGACAGGGGGATTTTTGGGGCCAACGTCCTGACTTTC. The variable domain in full, completed from reference TRBV28 and TRBJ2-6, reads DVKVTQSSRYLVKRTGEKVFLECVQDMDHENMFWYRQDPGLGLRLIYFSYDVKMKEKGDIPEGYSVSREKKERFSLILESASTNQTSMYLCAGSDRGIFGANVLTFGAGSRLTVL.

This clonotype was picked up many times. The rearrangement links TRBV3-1 to TRBJ1-1; D uncertain. The V gene lost 1 base and the J gene lost 2 bases, with 2 bases spanning the gap. Germline CDR1 and CDR2: LGHDT and YNNKEL (reference sequence). This CDR3 contains 12 residues. In nucleotides, the CDR3 is TGTGCCAGCAGCCAAGGTAACACTGAAGCTTTCTTT. Translating gives CASSQGNTEAFF.

This clonotype has more than one count but fewer than ten. A single base separates this from a much larger clone, so it may be a read error. The V and J genes are TRBV7-9 and TRBJ2-6, with a tentative D call TRBD2 (5 bases). Germline CDR1 is SEHNR and CDR2 is FQNEAQ (reference sequence). The CDR3 contains 17 residues. Trimming took 4 bases from V and 1 from J, leaving 14 bases between them. CDR3 bases: TGTGCCAGCAGCTCTTTCCGGGAACCGTCTGGGGCCAACGTCCTGACTTTC. This gives the protein CASSSFREPSGANVLTF.

This clonotype was counted many times. The chain couples TRBV5-4 to TRBJ1-2; D gene ambiguous. Trimming took off 2 bases at V and 0 bases at J, with 8 bases between the two ends. The CDR3 consists of 14 residues. Germline loops: CDR1 SGHNT, CDR2 YYREEE (reference sequence). The CDR3 region is CASSLVQANYGYTF. In DNA, the CDR3 is TGTGCCAGCAGCTTAGTCCAGGCTAACTATGGCTACACCTTC.

This clonotype is medium-sized in the sample. J is TRBJ1-6 and V is TRBV5-5; the D is unclear. The CDR3 consists of 13 residues. V shed 2 bases and J shed 7 bases, with 7 bases lying between them. From germline, CDR1 is SGHKS and CDR2 YYEKEE (reference sequence). CDR3 sequence reads: CASSLGYNSPLHF. CDR3 nucleotides: TGTGCCAGCAGCTTAGGATACAATTCACCCCTCCACTTT.

This clonotype was observed at least ten times. The chain combines TRBV5-6 with TRBJ1-2; the match to TRBD1 covers 11 bases. CDR3 size: 17 residues. The V and J ends lost 4 bases and 2 bases, in that order; junction bases with no gene match: 10. Germline V lookup: CDR1 SGHDT, CDR2 YYEEEE. CDR3: CASSAGTGGIVNYGYTF. In nucleotides, the CDR3 is TGTGCCAGCAGCGCCGGGACAGGGGGAATAGTCAACTATGGCTACACCTTC.

Note on this clonotype: One end of the junction does not line up with germline, which may come from a read error. The J gene is TRBJ1-1, the V gene TRBV12-3 or TRBV12-4; D gene unclear. This CDR3 is built from 15 residues. CDR3 loop: CAGSFLTAGKTEAFF. CDR3 coding DNA: TGTGCCGGCAGTTTTCTTACCGCGGGCAAAACTGAAGCTTTCTTT.

As regards this clonotype: This likely traces to a read error, being one base from a far larger clone. This sequence joins TRBV6-5 and TRBJ2-7; TRBD2 agrees at 9 bases. The V gene end was trimmed by 6 bases and the J gene end by 4 bases; junction bases not matched to a gene: 10. CDR3 length: 15 amino acids. Per the germline V gene, CDR1 is MNHEY and CDR2 is SVGAGI. The CDR3, as DNA: TGTGCCAGCAGAGAACACGCGGGAGGGCCTTACGAGCAGTACTTC. Its protein is CASREHAGGPYEQYF.

This clonotype was seen at least ten times. CDR3 loop: CASSEWGRGNQPQHF. The CDR3 region has the DNA TGTGCCAGCAGTGAGTGGGGGCGCGGCAATCAGCCCCAGCATTTT. The chain links TRBV6-1 to TRBJ1-5; D possibly corresponds to TRBD1 (6 bases). Trimming pared 3 bases from V and 2 bases from J, leaving 11 bases between. The CDR3 consists of 15 residues. CDR1 MNHNS and CDR2 SASEGT come from the germline V gene.

At least ten counts were recorded for this clonotype. The chain recombines TRBV10-2 with TRBJ2-7; D possibly corresponds to TRBD1 (6 bases). The CDR3 extends over 14 amino acids. V was pared by 7 bases and J by 4 bases, with 17 bases between. Germline CDR1 and CDR2: WSHSY and SAAADI. CDR3 sequence reads: CASISETGSYEQYF. The CDR3, as DNA: TGCGCCAGCATCTCAGAGACAGGCTCTTACGAGCAGTACTTC.

A remark on this clonotype: A read error likely explains this, since a far larger clone differs by one base. The chain recombines TRBV6-2 or TRBV6-3 with TRBJ2-3; D not resolved. The CDR3 contains 11 residues. CDR1 and CDR2 (germline): MNHEY, SVGEGT. The CDR3 nucleotides are TGTGCCAACAGTTTTGTGGGTACGCAGTATTTT. Encoded protein: CANSFVGTQYF.

The chain links TRBV4-2 to TRBJ2-2, with 9 bases fitting TRBD2. With V trimmed by 4 bases and J by 2 bases, 11 bases remained unmatched. Per germline, CDR1 LGHNA and CDR2 YNFKEQ. The CDR3 is 18 residues long. For the CDR3, the DNA is TGTGCCAGCAGCCTAACCTTAGCTAGCGGGGTTAACACCGGGGAGCTGTTTTTT. As protein: CASSLTLASGVNTGELFF.

At least ten counts were recorded for this clonotype. The rearrangement uses TRBV5-1 and TRBJ1-2, with 10 bases aligning to TRBD1. The CDR3 runs to 15 residues. Germline V CDR1 and CDR2: SGHRS, YFSETQ. Trimming cost V 4 bases and J 2 bases; bases outside gene matches: 5. CDR3 loop: CASSLGQGRNYGYTF. CDR3 sequence (DNA): TGCGCCAGCAGCCTGGGACAGGGGCGAAACTATGGCTACACCTTC.

This clonotype was found many times. This rearrangement joins TRBV30 to TRBJ1-5; 11 nucleotides align to TRBD1. Germline V gene sequence: CDR1 GTSNPN, CDR2 SVGIG (reference sequence). The CDR3 is 17 residues long. The trim removed 0 bases at V and 3 bases at J, leaving 7 bases unmatched. The CDR3 is CAWSVRGTGGYNQPQHF. Written as DNA, the CDR3 is TGTGCCTGGAGTGTACGGGGGACAGGGGGTTACAATCAGCCCCAGCATTTT. The full variable domain, rest sourced from reference TRBV30 and TRBJ1-5, is SQTIHQWPATLVQPVGSPLSLECTVEGTSNPNLYWYRQAAGRGLQLLFYSVGIGQISSEVPQNLSASRPQDRQFILSSKKLLLSDSGFYLCAWSVRGTGGYNQPQHFGDGTRLSIL.